The 12 T cell receptor beta chains below come from one sample, sequenced in a study of CD8+ T cells in alopecia areata. cDNA prepared by RNA extraction and subsequent reverse transcription served as the template for sequencing. Measured with immunoSEQ multiplex PCR; TCRdb has only the in-frame clones, and not every one. This repertoire shows some 150,000 clones, about 60% found once; its top ten account for roughly 6.5%. The source was CD4+ T cells sorted from blood, collected at week 0. The receptors here all came from a human donor with alopecia areata.

The CDR3 here is CASSFDIRGNQPQHF. The DNA for the CDR3 is TGTGCCAGCAGCTTCGACATAAGGGGCAATCAGCCCCAGCATTTT. The rearrangement uses TRBV7-8 and TRBJ1-5; D is unresolved. Trimming stripped 3 bases from V and 2 bases from J, with 11 bases between. There are 15 residues in the CDR3. Germline V CDR1 and CDR2: SGHVS, FQNEAQ.

As DNA, the CDR3 is TGTGCCAGCAGCTTAGGTTTCGGGTTGGGGGATACGCAGTATTTT. Translation gives CASSLGFGLGDTQYF. This chain connects TRBV7-9 to TRBJ2-3; D gene unclear. The CDR3 covers 15 residues. Germline V gene data show CDR1 as SEHNR and CDR2 as FQNEAQ (reference sequence). V was shortened by 1 base and J by 6 bases, with 14 bases between the two germline ends.

This clone was detected only once. The chain couples TRBV20-1 to TRBJ2-5, with unresolved D. The CDR3 extends over 11 amino acids. The germline V and J ends were trimmed by 2 bases and 0 bases, with 1 base remaining between them. Germline lookup yields CDR1 DFQATT and CDR2 SNEGSKA (reference sequence). In DNA form, the CDR3 reads TGCAGTGCTAGACACCAAGAGACCCAGTACTTC. Translated: CSARHQETQYF.

The chain carries TRBV7-9 and TRBJ1-6; D is uncertain. V was shortened by 1 base and J by 4 bases, with 8 bases between the two germline ends. This CDR3 spans 15 amino acids. Looked up from germline, CDR1 is SEHNR and CDR2 is FQNEAQ (reference sequence). As DNA, the CDR3 is TGTGCCAGCAGCTTAGAGGGCGGATATAATTCACCCCTCCACTTT. This encodes CASSLEGGYNSPLHF.

The rearrangement links TRBV30 to TRBJ1-5; D might be TRBD1 (5 bases). Germline assignment: CDR1 GTSNPN and CDR2 SVGIG (reference sequence). V lost 3 bases to trimming and J lost 7 bases, with 19 bases between them. This CDR3 is built from 15 residues. CDR3 region: CAWSPGLSRGQPQHF. CDR3 nucleotide sequence: TGTGCCTGGAGCCCCGGGTTATCGAGGGGACAGCCCCAGCATTTT.

About this clone itself: Other DNA sequences in the same sample also yield this CDR3. V gene TRBV2 combines with J gene TRBJ2-5; D not certain. The CDR3 has 11 residues. CDR1 and CDR2 from the germline V gene are SNHLY and FYNNEI. Trimming removed 2 bases at V and 5 bases at J, with 3 bases between. In DNA form, the CDR3 reads TGTGCCAGCAGTGAACGGGAGACCCAGTACTTC. This sequence encodes CASSERETQYF.

The V and J genes are TRBV29-1 and TRBJ1-1; 10 bases align to TRBD1. Germline loops: CDR1 SQVTM, CDR2 ANQGSEA. V lost 6 bases and J lost 6; bases outside the gene matches: 13. CDR3 length: 15 residues. The CDR3 sequence is CSVDRGMPPRAEAFF. The CDR3 DNA reads as TGCAGCGTGGACAGGGGGATGCCCCCCAGGGCTGAAGCTTTCTTT.

The genes are TRBV2 and TRBJ1-5, with a possible D match to TRBD1 (5 bases). CDR3 length: 13 residues. Germline CDR1 reads SNHLY; CDR2 reads FYNNEI. V lost 6 bases and J 5 bases, leaving 11 bases between the germline ends. The CDR3 coding sequence is TGTGCCAGCAGCGATCAGGGAGATCAGCCCCAGCATTTT. Protein product: CASSDQGDQPQHF.

There are a few counts of this clone. V and J are TRBV25-1 and TRBJ1-4; 9 bases fit TRBD1. CDR3 size: 16 residues. Germline V gene data show CDR1 as MGHDK and CDR2 as SYGVNS. With 1 base clipped from V and 4 bases from J, the junction kept 4 bases outside the gene matches. The CDR3 spells CASSESGTGLNEKLFF. CDR3 nucleotide sequence: TGTGCCAGCAGTGAATCCGGGACAGGGCTTAATGAAAAACTGTTTTTT.

J is TRBJ2-5 and V is TRBV15; the D call may be TRBD1 or TRBD2 (5 bases each). This CDR3 contains 16 residues. Trimming took off 6 bases at V and 0 bases at J, with 17 bases between the two ends. Germline assignment: CDR1 LNHNV and CDR2 YYDKDF (reference sequence). CDR3 DNA sequence: TGTGCCACCAGAGGCGGGTCACAGGCGTACCAAGAGACCCAGTACTTC. Residues: CATRGGSQAYQETQYF.

V gene TRBV30 combines with J gene TRBJ1-5; D perhaps matches TRBD1 (6 bases). Germline values: CDR1 GTSNPN, CDR2 SVGIG (reference sequence). This CDR3 comprises 13 residues. V lost 5 bases and J 0 bases, leaving 8 bases between the germline ends. CDR3: CAWGQLSNQPQHF. In nucleotides, the CDR3 is TGTGCCTGGGGACAGCTTAGCAATCAGCCCCAGCATTTT.

This clone was detected a few times. V and J are TRBV29-1 and TRBJ2-1, with TRBD2 matching 10 bases. Trimming took 6 bases from V and 8 from J; bases not matched to a gene: 10. This CDR3 has 14 residues. CDR1 is SQVTM and CDR2 is ANQGSEA in the germline V gene. CDR3 residues: CSVQSGGAKDEQFF. The DNA of the CDR3 is TGCAGCGTCCAAAGCGGGGGGGCTAAGGATGAGCAGTTCTTC.